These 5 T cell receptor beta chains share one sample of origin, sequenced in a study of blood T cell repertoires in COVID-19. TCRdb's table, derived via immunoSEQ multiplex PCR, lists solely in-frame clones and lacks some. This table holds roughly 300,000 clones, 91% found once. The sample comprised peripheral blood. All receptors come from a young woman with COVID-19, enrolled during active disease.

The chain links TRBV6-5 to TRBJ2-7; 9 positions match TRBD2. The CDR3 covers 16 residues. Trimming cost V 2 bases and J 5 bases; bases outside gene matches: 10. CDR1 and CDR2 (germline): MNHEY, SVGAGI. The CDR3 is CASSYASSGSVNEQYF. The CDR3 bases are TGTGCCAGCAGTTACGCCAGTAGCGGGAGTGTCAACGAGCAGTACTTC.

The chain's CDR3 is CASRKATGTGELFF. In nucleotides, the CDR3 is TGCGCCAGCAGAAAAGCCACAGGGACCGGGGAGCTGTTTTTT. The chain joins TRBV10-1 to TRBJ2-2; D is perhaps TRBD1 (6 bases). From germline, CDR1 is WNHNN and CDR2 SYGVQD (reference sequence). The CDR3 is 14 amino acids. The V end lost 6 bases, the J end lost 5 bases, and 13 bases lay between the germline ends.

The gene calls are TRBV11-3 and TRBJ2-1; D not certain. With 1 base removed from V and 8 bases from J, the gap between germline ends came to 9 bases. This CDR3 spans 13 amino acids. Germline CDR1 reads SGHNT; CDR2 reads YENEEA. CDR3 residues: CASSLVSTYEQFF. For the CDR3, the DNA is TGTGCCAGCAGCTTAGTTTCGACATATGAGCAGTTCTTC.

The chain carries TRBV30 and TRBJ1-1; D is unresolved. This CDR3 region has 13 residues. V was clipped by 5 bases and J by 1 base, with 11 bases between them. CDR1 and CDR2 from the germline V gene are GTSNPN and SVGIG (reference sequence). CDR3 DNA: TGTGCCTGGGACTTTACCAAGAACACTGAAGCTTTCTTT. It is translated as CAWDFTKNTEAFF.

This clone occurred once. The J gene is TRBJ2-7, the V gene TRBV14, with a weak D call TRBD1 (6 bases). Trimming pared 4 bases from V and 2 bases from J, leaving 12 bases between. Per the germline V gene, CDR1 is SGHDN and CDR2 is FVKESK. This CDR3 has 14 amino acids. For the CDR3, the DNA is TGTGCCAGCAGCCGACAGGCCGGACCCTACGAGCAGTACTTC. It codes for CASSRQAGPYEQYF.